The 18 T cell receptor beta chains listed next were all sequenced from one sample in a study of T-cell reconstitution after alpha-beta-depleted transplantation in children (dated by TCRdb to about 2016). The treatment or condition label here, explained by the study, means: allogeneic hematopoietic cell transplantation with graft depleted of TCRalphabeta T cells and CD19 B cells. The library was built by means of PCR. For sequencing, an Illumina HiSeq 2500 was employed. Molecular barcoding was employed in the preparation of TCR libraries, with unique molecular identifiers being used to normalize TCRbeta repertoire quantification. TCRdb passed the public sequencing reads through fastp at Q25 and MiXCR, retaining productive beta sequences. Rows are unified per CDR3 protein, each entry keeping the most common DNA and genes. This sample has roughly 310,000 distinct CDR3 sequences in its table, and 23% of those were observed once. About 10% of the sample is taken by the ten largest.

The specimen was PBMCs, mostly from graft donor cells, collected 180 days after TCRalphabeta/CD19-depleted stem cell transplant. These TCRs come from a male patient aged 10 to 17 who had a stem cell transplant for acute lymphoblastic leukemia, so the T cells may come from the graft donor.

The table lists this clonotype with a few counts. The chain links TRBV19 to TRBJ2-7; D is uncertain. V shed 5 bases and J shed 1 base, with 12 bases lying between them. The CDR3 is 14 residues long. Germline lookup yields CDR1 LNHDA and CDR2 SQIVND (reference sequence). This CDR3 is CASSFHSESYEQYF. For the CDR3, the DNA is TGTGCCAGTAGTTTCCACAGCGAGTCCTACGAGCAGTACTTC.

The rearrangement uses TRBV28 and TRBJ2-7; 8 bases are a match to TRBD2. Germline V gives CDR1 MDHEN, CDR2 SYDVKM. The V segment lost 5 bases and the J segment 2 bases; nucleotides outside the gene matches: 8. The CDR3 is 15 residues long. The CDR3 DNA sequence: TGTGCCAGCAGTCGGCTAGCGGGTTTTCCCTACGAGCAGTACTTC. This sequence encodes CASSRLAGFPYEQYF.

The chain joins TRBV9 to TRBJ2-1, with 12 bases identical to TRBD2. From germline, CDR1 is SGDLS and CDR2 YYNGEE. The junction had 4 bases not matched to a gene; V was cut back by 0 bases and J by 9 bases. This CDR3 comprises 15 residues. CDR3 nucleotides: TGTGCCAGCAGCGTAGAAAAACTAGCGGGAGGTGAGCAGTTCTTC. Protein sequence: CASSVEKLAGGEQFF. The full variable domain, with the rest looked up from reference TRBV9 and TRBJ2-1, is DSGVTQTPKHLITATGQRVTLRCSPRSGDLSVYWYQQSLDQGLQFLIQYYNGEERAKGNILERFSAQQFPDLHSELNLSSLELGDSALYFCASSVEKLAGGEQFFGPGTRLTVL.

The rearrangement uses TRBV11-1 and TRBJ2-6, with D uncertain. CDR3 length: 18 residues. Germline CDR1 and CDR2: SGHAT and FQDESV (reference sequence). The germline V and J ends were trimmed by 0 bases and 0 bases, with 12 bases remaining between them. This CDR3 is CASSLASGFISGANVLTF. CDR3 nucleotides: TGTGCCAGCAGCTTAGCGTCAGGATTTATCTCTGGGGCCAACGTCCTGACTTTC.

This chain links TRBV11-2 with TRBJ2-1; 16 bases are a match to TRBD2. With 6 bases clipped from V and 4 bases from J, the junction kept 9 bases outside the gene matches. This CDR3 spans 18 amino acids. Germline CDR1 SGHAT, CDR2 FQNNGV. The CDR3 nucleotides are TGTGCCAGCAGTCACGCCGGGACTAGCGGGAGGGTGTACAATGAGCAGTTCTTC. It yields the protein CASSHAGTSGRVYNEQFF. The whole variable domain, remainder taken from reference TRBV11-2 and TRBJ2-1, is EAGVAQSPRYKIIEKRQSVAFWCNPISGHATLYWYQQILGQGPKLLIQFQNNGVVDDSQLPKDRFSAERLKGVDSTLKIQPAKLEDSAVYLCASSHAGTSGRVYNEQFFGPGTRLTVL.

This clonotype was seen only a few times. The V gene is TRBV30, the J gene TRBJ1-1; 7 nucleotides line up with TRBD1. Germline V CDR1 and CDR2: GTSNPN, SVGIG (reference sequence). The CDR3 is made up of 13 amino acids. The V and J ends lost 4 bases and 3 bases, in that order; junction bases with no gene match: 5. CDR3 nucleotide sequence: TGTGCCTGGAAACGACAGGGCTACACTGAAGCTTTCTTT. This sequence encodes CAWKRQGYTEAFF.

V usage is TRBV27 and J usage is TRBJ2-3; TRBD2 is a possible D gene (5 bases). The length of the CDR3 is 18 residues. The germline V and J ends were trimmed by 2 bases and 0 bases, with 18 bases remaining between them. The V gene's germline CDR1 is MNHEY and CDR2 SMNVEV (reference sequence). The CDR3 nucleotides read TGTGCCAGCAGTTTACTGCCGGTCCGGGATCCCAGCACAGATACGCAGTATTTT. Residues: CASSLLPVRDPSTDTQYF.

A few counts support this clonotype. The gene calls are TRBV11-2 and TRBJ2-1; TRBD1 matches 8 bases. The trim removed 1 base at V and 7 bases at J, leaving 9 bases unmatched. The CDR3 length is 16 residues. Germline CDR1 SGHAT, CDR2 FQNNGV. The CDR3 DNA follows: TGTGCCAGCAGCTTAGTAAGAACAGGGGGGAAAAATGAGCAGTTCTTC. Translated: CASSLVRTGGKNEQFF. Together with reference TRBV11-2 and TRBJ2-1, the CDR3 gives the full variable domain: EAGVAQSPRYKIIEKRQSVAFWCNPISGHATLYWYQQILGQGPKLLIQFQNNGVVDDSQLPKDRFSAERLKGVDSTLKIQPAKLEDSAVYLCASSLVRTGGKNEQFFGPGTRLTVL.

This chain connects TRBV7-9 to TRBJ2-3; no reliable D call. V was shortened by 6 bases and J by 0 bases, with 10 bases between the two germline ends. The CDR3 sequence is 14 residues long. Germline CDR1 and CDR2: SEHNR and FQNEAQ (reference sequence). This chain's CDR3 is CASRLTLSTDTQYF. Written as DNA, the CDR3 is TGTGCCAGCAGGCTGACACTTAGCACAGATACGCAGTATTTT. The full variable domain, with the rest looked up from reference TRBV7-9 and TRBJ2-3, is DTGVSQNPRHKITKRGQNVTFRCDPISEHNRLYWYRQTLGQGPEFLTYFQNEAQLEKSRLLSDRFSAERPKGSFSTLEIQRTEQGDSAMYLCASRLTLSTDTQYFGPGTRLTVL.

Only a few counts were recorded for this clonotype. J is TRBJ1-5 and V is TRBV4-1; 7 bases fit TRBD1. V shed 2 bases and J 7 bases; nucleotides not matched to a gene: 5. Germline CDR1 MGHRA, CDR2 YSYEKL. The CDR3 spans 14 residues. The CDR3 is CASSQRQGSQPQHF. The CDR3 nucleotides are TGCGCCAGCAGCCAACGACAGGGTTCCCAGCCCCAGCATTTT.

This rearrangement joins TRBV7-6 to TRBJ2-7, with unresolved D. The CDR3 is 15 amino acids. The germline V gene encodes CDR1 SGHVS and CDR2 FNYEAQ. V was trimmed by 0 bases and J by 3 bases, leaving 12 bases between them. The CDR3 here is CASSLALDPRYEQYF. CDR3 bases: TGTGCCAGCAGCTTAGCCCTCGACCCCCGCTACGAGCAGTACTTC.

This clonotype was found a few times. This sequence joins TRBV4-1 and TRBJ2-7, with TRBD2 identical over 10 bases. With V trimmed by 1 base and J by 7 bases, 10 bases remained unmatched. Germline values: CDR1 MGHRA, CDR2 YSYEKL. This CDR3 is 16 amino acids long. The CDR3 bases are TGCGCCAGCAGCCAAGTGTGGCTAGCGGGAGCGGCTGAGCAGTACTTC. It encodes CASSQVWLAGAAEQYF.

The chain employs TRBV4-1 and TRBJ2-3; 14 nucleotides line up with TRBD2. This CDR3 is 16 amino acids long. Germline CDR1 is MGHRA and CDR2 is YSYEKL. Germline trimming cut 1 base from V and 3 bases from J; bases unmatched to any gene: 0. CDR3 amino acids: CASSQGLAGGTDTQYF. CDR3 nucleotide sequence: TGCGCCAGCAGCCAAGGACTAGCGGGAGGGACAGATACGCAGTATTTT.

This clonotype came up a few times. CDR3 nucleotide sequence: TGCAGCGTCGAGACTAGAAACTCCTACAATGAGCAGTTCTTC. This encodes CSVETRNSYNEQFF. The V gene is TRBV29-1, the J gene TRBJ2-1, with a weak D call TRBD2 (6 bases). V dropped 6 bases and J dropped 0 bases, with 12 bases sitting between them. The CDR3 is made up of 14 amino acids. Germline lookup yields CDR1 SQVTM and CDR2 ANQGSEA.

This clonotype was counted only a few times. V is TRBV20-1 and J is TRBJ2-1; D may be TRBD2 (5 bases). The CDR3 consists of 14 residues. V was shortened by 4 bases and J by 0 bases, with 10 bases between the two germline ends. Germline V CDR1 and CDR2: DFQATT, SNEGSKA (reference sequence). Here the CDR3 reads CSATLGSSYNEQFF. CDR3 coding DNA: TGCAGTGCTACGCTAGGGAGCTCCTACAATGAGCAGTTCTTC.

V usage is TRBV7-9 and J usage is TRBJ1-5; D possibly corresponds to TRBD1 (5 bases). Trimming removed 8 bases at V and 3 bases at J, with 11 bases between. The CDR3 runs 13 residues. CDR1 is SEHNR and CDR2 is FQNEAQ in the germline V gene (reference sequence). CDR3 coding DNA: TGTGCCAGCGGGGACCTGCACAATCAGCCCCAGCATTTT. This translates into CASGDLHNQPQHF.

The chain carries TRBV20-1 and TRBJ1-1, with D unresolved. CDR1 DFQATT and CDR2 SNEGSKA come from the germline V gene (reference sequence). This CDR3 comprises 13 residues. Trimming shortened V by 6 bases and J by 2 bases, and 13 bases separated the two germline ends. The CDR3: CSAKDFLNTEAFF. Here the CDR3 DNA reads TGCAGTGCAAAGGATTTTCTAAACACTGAAGCTTTCTTT.

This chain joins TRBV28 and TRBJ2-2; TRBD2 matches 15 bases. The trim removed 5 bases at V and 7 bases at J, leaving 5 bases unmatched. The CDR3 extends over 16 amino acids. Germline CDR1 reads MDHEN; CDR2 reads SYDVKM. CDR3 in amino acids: CASSRTSGRAGGELFF. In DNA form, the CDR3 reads TGTGCCAGCAGTAGGACTAGCGGGAGGGCCGGCGGGGAGCTGTTTTTT.